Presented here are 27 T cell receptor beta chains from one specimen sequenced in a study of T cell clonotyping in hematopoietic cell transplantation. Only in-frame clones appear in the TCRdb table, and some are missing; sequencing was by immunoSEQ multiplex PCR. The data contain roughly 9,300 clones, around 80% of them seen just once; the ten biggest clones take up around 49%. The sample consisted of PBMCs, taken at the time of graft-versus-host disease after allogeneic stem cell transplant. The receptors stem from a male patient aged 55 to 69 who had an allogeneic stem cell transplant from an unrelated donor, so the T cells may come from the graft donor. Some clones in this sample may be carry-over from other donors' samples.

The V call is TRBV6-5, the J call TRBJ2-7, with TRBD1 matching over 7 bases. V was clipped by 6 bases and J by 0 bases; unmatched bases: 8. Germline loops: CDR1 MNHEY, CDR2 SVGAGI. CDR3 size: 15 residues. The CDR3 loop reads CASRRGQLSSYEQYF. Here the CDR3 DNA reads TGTGCCAGCAGAAGGGGACAGTTAAGCTCCTACGAGCAGTACTTC.

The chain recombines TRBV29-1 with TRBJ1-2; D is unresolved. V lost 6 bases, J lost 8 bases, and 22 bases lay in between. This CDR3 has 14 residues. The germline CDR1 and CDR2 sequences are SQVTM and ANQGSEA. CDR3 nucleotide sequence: TGCAGCGTAGAACCACCGGGATCCCCTCGGGGCTACACCTTC. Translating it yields CSVEPPGSPRGYTF. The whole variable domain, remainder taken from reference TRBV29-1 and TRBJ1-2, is SAVISQKPSRDICQRGTSLTIQCQVDSQVTMMFWYRQQPGQSLTLIATANQGSEATYESGFVIDKFPISRPNLTFSTLTVSNMSPEDSSIYLCSVEPPGSPRGYTFGSGTRLTVV.

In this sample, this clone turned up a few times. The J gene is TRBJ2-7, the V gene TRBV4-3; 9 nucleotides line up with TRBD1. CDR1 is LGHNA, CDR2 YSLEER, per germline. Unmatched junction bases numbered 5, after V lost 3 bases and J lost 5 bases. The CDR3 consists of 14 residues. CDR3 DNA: TGCGCCAGCAGCCAGGGGACAGGGTCCCACGAGCAGTACTTC. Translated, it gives CASSQGTGSHEQYF.

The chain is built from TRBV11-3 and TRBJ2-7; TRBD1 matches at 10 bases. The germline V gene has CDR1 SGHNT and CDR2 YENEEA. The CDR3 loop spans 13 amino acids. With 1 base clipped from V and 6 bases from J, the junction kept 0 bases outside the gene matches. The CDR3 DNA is TGTGCCAGCAGCTTAGGGACAGGGGGCGAGCAGTACTTC. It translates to CASSLGTGGEQYF.

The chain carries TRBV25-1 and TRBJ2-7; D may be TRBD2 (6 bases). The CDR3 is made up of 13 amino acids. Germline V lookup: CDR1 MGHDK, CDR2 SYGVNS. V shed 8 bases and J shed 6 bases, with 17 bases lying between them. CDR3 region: CASFFDEGGEQYF. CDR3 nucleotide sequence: TGTGCCAGCTTTTTTGATGAGGGAGGCGAGCAGTACTTC.

The CDR3 DNA sequence: TGTGCCAGCAGTGAACGGGGGCGAGGCTACACCTTC. Its protein product is CASSERGRGYTF. The chain employs TRBV2 and TRBJ1-2, with D perhaps matching TRBD1 (6 bases). This CDR3 is built from 12 residues. V lost 2 bases, J lost 8 bases, and 9 bases lay in between. Per the germline V gene, CDR1 is SNHLY and CDR2 is FYNNEI.

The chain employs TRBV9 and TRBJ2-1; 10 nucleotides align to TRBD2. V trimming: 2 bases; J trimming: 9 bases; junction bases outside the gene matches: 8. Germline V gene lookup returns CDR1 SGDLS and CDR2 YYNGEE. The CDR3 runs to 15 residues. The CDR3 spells CASSVLAGAPGEQFF. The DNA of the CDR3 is TGTGCCAGCAGCGTGCTAGCGGGGGCGCCCGGTGAGCAGTTCTTC.

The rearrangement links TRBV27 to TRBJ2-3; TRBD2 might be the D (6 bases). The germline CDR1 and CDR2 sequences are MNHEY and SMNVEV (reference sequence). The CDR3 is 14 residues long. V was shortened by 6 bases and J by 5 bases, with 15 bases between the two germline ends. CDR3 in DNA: TGTGCCAGCAGACTGTCTGGTAGCGGAGATACGCAGTATTTT. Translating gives CASRLSGSGDTQYF.

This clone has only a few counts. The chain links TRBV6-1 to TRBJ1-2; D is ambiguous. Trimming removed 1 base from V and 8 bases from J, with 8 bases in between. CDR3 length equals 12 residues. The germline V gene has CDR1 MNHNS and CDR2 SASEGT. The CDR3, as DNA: TGTGCCAGCAGTGAAGGGGTTGGGGGCTACACCTTC. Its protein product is CASSEGVGGYTF.

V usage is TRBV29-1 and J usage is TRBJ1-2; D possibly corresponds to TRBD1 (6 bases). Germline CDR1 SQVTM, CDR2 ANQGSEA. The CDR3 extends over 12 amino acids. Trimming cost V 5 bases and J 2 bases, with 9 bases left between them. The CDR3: CSVPQGNYGYTF. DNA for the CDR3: TGCAGCGTTCCACAGGGAAACTATGGCTACACCTTC.

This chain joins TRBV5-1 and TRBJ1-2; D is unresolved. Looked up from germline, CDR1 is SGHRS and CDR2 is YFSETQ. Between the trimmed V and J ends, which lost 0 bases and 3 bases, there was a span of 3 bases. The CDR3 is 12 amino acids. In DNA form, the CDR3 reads TGCGCCAGCAGCTTGGGAGACTATGGCTACACCTTC. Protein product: CASSLGDYGYTF.

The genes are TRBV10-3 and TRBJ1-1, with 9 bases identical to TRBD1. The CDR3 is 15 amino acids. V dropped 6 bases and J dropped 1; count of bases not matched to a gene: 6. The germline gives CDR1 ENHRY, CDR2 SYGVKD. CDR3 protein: CAISTGGAGNTEAFF. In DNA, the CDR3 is TGTGCCATCAGCACAGGGGGCGCGGGGAACACTGAAGCTTTCTTT.

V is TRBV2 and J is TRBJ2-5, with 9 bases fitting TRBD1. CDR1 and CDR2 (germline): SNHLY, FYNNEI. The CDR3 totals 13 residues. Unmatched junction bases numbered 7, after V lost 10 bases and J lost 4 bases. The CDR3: CAIRTGVGETQYF. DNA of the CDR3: TGTGCCATCAGGACAGGGGTCGGAGAGACCCAGTACTTC.

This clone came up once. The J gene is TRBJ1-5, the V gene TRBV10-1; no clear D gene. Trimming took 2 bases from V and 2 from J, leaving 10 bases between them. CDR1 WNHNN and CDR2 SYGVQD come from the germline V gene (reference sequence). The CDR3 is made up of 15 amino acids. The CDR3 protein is CASSEGVIRNQPQHF. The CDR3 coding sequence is TGCGCCAGCAGTGAGGGGGTTATTCGCAATCAGCCCCAGCATTTT.

This chain's CDR3 is CASSQSGGLNYGYTF. The CDR3 region has the DNA TGCGCCAGCAGCCAATCGGGGGGCCTAAACTATGGCTACACCTTC. The chain carries TRBV5-1 and TRBJ1-2; tentative D call: TRBD1 (6 bases). The CDR3 extends over 15 amino acids. V dropped 4 bases and J dropped 2 bases, with 15 bases sitting between them. The germline CDR1 and CDR2 sequences are SGHRS and YFSETQ.

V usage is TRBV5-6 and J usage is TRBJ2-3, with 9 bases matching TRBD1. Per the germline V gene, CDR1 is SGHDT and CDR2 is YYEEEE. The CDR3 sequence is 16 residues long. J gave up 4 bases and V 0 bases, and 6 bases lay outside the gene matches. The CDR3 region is CASSLEGTGFSDTQYF. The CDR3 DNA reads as TGTGCCAGCAGCTTGGAGGGGACAGGGTTCTCAGATACGCAGTATTTT.

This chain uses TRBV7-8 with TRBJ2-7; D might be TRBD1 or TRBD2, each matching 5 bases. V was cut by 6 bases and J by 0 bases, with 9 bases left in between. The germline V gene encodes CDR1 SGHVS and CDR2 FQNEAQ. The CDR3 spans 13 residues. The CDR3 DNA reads TGTGCCAGCAGGGGGACGGTCTCCTACGAGCAGTACTTC. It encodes CASRGTVSYEQYF.

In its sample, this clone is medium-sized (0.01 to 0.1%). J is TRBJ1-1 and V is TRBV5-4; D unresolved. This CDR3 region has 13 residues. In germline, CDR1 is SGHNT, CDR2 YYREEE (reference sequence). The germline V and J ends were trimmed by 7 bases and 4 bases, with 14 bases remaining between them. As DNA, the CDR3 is TGTGCCAGCGCCCCCTGGGGTCCCACTGAAGCTTTCTTT. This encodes CASAPWGPTEAFF.

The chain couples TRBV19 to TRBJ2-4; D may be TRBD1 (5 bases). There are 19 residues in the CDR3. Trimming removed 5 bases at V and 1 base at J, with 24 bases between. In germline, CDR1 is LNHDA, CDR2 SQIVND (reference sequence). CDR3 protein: CASSERGLEVMEAKNIQYF. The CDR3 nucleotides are TGTGCCAGTAGTGAAAGGGGCCTAGAAGTAATGGAGGCCAAAAACATTCAGTACTTC.

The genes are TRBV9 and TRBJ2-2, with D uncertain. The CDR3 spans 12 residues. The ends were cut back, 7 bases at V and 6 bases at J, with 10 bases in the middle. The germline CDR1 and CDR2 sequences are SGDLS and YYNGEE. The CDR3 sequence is CASQRFAGELFF. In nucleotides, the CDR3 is TGTGCCAGCCAACGGTTTGCCGGGGAGCTGTTTTTT. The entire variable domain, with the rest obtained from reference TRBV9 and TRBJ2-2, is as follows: DSGVTQTPKHLITATGQRVTLRCSPRSGDLSVYWYQQSLDQGLQFLIQYYNGEERAKGNILERFSAQQFPDLHSELNLSSLELGDSALYFCASQRFAGELFFGEGSRLTVL.

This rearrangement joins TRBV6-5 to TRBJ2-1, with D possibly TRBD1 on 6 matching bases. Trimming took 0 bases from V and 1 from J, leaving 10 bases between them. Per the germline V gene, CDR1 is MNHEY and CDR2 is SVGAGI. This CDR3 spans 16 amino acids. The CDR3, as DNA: TGTGCCAGCAGTTACTCGCTCGGACAGTCCTACAATGAGCAGTTCTTC. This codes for CASSYSLGQSYNEQFF.

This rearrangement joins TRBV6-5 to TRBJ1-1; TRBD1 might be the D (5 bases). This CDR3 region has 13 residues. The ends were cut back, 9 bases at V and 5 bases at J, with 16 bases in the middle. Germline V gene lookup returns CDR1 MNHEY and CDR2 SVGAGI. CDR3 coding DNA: TGTGCCAGGGAACTGGGGGAGGGTACTGAAGCTTTCTTT. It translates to CARELGEGTEAFF.

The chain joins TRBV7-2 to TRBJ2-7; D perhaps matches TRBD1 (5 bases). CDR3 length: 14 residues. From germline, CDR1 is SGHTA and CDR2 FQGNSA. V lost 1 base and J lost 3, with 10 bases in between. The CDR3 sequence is CASSLVPGYYEQYF. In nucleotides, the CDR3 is TGTGCCAGCAGCTTAGTCCCAGGGTACTACGAGCAGTACTTC.

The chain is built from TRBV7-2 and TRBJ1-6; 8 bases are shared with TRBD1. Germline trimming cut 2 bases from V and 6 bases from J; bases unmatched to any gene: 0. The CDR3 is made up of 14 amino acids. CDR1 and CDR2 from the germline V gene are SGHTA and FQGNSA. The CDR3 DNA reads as TGTGCCAGCAGCTTACAGGGGGCTAATTCACCCCTCCACTTT. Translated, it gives CASSLQGANSPLHF.

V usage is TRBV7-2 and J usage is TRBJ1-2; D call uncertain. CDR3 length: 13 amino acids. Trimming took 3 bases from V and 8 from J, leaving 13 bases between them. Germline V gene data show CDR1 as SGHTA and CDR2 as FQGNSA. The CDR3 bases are TGTGCCAGCAGCTTTCGTGAGGGAGGCGGCTACACCTTC. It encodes CASSFREGGGYTF.

This CDR3 is CASSQDPVQGAKETQYF. DNA for the CDR3: TGCGCCAGCAGCCAAGACCCCGTCCAGGGGGCCAAAGAGACCCAGTACTTC. The chain couples TRBV4-3 to TRBJ2-5; TRBD1 matches 8 bases. The J segment lost 3 bases and the V segment lost 0 bases, leaving 9 bases of the junction unmatched. This CDR3 comprises 17 residues. Germline CDR1 LGHNA, CDR2 YSLEER.

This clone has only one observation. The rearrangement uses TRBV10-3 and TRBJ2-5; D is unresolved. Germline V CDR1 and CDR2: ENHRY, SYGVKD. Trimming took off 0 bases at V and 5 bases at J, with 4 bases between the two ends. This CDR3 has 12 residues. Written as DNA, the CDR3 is TGTGCCATCAGTGAGTCGGGTGAGACCCAGTACTTC. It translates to CAISESGETQYF.